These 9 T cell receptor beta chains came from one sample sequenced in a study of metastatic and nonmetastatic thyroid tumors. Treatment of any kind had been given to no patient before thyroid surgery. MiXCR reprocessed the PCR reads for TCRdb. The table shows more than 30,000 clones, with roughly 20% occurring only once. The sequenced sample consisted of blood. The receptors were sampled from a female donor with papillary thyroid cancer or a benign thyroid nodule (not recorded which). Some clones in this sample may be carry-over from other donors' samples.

CDR3 sequence reads: CSARPRGRPDTQYF. The DNA for the CDR3 is TGCAGTGCTAGACCCCGGGGTAGGCCAGATACGCAGTATTTT. This chain connects TRBV20-1 to TRBJ2-3, with TRBD2 as a possible D gene (5 bases). Germline CDR1 is DFQATT and CDR2 is SNEGSKA (reference sequence). The CDR3 contains 14 residues. Trimming left V 2 bases short and J 4 bases short, with 13 bases between.

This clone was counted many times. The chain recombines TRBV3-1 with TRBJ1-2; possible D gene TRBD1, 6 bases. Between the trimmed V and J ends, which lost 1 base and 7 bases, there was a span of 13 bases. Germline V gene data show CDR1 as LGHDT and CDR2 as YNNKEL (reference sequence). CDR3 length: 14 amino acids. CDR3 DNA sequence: TGTGCCAGCAGCCAAGTCCGGGGGCTGGCTGGCTACACCTTC. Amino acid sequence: CASSQVRGLAGYTF.

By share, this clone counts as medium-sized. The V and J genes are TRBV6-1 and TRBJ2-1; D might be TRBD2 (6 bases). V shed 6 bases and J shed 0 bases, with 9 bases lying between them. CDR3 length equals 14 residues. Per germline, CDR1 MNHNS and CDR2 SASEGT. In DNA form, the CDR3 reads TGTGCCAGCAGAGGCGGGGACTCCTACAATGAGCAGTTCTTC. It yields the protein CASRGGDSYNEQFF.

This CDR3 reads CASSLRGRSTEAFF. CDR3 bases: TGTGCCAGCAGTTTGAGGGGGCGTAGCACTGAAGCTTTCTTT. The chain combines TRBV12-3 or TRBV12-4 with TRBJ1-1, with TRBD1 matching 7 bases. V was clipped by 3 bases and J by 4 bases; unmatched bases: 5. This CDR3 comprises 14 residues.

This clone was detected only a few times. DNA for the CDR3: TGTGCCACCAGTGGTCAGTTTGCAGATACGCAGTATTTT. Translated: CATSGQFADTQYF. V is TRBV24-1 and J is TRBJ2-3; D is undetermined. Trimming took off 5 bases at V and 4 bases at J, with 9 bases between the two ends. The CDR3 extends over 13 amino acids. Germline-derived CDR1 and CDR2 are KGHDR and SFDVKD.

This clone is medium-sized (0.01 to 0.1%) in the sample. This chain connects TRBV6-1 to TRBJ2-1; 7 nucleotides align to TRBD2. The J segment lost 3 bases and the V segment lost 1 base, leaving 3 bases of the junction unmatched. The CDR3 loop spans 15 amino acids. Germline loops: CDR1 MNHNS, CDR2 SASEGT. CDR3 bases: TGTGCCAGCAGTGAAGAACGGGGGGTCTACAATGAGCAGTTCTTC. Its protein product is CASSEERGVYNEQFF.

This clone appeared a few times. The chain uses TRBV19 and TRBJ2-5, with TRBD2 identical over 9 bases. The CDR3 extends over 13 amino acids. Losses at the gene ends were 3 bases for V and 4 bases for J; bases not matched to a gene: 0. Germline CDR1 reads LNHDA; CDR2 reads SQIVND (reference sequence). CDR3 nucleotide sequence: TGTGCCAGTAGTATTAGCGGGAGAGAGACCCAGTACTTC. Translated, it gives CASSISGRETQYF. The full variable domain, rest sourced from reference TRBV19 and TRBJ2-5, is DGGITQSPKYLFRKEGQNVTLSCEQNLNHDAMYWYRQDPGQGLRLIYYSQIVNDFQKGDIAEGYSVSREKKESFPLTVTSAQKNPTAFYLCASSISGRETQYFGPGTRLLVL.

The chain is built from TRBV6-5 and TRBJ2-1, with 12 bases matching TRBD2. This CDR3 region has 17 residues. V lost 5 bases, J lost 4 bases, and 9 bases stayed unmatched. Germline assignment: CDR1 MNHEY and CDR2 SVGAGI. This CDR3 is CASSTIGLAGKYNEQFF. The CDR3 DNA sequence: TGTGCCAGCAGTACCATCGGACTAGCGGGAAAGTACAATGAGCAGTTCTTC.

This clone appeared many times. The CDR3 region has the DNA TGTGCCAGCAGTAGGAGTTCAGATACGCAGTATTTT. Translating gives CASSRSSDTQYF. The V gene is TRBV6-1, the J gene TRBJ2-3; D not certain. The CDR3 is 12 amino acids. CDR1 and CDR2 (germline): MNHNS, SASEGT. The germline V and J ends were trimmed by 5 bases and 4 bases, with 7 bases remaining between them.